The rows below give T cell receptor beta chains drawn from one sample of a study of blood T cell repertoires in COVID-19. Here immunoSEQ multiplex PCR was the method, and the copy in TCRdb shows in-frame clones only, minus some. Of some 65,000 clones listed, 74% are singletons. The sequencing sample was made of peripheral blood. These receptors originate from an elderly woman with acute or convalescent COVID-19. Both conserved end residues are part of each CDR3. Each record gives: D gene, J gene, V gene, clone size, CDR3 DNA, CDR3 protein. The D gene is left open where the match is weak. Size is stated for part of the rows, as once, few or many counts, or as a class when the clone is expanded.

d_call: TRBD1; j_call: TRBJ1-1; v_call: TRBV10-2; clone_size: once; cdr3_nt: TGCGCCAGCAGTGCCCCGGGACAGGGGCCGGGGCGGGGGATAGCTTTCTTT; cdr3_aa: CASSAPGQGPGRGIAFF
d_call: TRBD2; j_call: TRBJ2-5; v_call: TRBV24-1; clone_size: NA; cdr3_nt: TGTGCCACCAGTGACCCCAGACTAGCGGGAGGGCCTAATAGAGAGACCCAGTACTTC; cdr3_aa: CATSDPRLAGGPNRETQYF
d_call: TRBD2; j_call: TRBJ2-7; v_call: TRBV28; clone_size: NA; cdr3_nt: TGTGCCAGCAGTTCCTGGACTAGCGGGCAAGAGCAGTACTTC; cdr3_aa: CASSSWTSGQEQYF
d_call: NA; j_call: TRBJ2-1; v_call: TRBV12-3/TRBV12-4; clone_size: few; cdr3_nt: TGTGCCAGCACCTTAATACTCAACAATGAGCAGTTCTTC; cdr3_aa: CASTLILNNEQFF
d_call: TRBD1; j_call: TRBJ1-5; v_call: TRBV7-2; clone_size: NA; cdr3_nt: TGTGCCAGCAGCTTAGGGGATGGGACAGGGGTCTATAGCAATCAGCCCCAGCATTTT; cdr3_aa: CASSLGDGTGVYSNQPQHF
d_call: TRBD1; j_call: TRBJ2-7; v_call: TRBV11-2; clone_size: NA; cdr3_nt: TGTGCCAGCAGACGACAGGGGGCCTACGAGCAGTACTTC; cdr3_aa: CASRRQGAYEQYF
d_call: NA; j_call: TRBJ1-3; v_call: TRBV28; clone_size: medium-sized; cdr3_nt: TGTGCCACCAATCAGTTCTCTGGAAACACCATATATTTT; cdr3_aa: CATNQFSGNTIYF
d_call: TRBD1; j_call: TRBJ1-2; v_call: TRBV29-1; clone_size: once; cdr3_nt: TGCAGCGCCTTGGGGACAGGGGGCGAATCTGGCTACACCTTC; cdr3_aa: CSALGTGGESGYTF
d_call: TRBD1; j_call: TRBJ2-6; v_call: TRBV4-2; clone_size: NA; cdr3_nt: TGTGCCAGCAGCCCGGGACAGGGTGTGGGGGCCAACGTCCTGACTTTC; cdr3_aa: CASSPGQGVGANVLTF
d_call: NA; j_call: TRBJ2-3; v_call: TRBV5-1; clone_size: NA; cdr3_nt: TGCGCCAGCAGCTGGACAGCTAGCACAGATACGCAGTATTTT; cdr3_aa: CASSWTASTDTQYF
d_call: TRBD1; j_call: TRBJ1-2; v_call: TRBV7-8; clone_size: NA; cdr3_nt: TGTGCCAGCAGCTTAGAAGGGGCGGCAGGGGGCGTCTCTTGGGGCTACACCTTC; cdr3_aa: CASSLEGAAGGVSWGYTF
d_call: TRBD2; j_call: TRBJ2-1; v_call: TRBV5-1; clone_size: NA; cdr3_nt: TGCGCCAGCAGCTTGGCTAGCGGGAGGGCCGGTGAGCAGTTCTTC; cdr3_aa: CASSLASGRAGEQFF
d_call: NA; j_call: TRBJ2-7; v_call: TRBV5-1; clone_size: NA; cdr3_nt: TGCGCCAGCAGCTCCCCGGTCCGGAGCTCCTACGAGCAGTACTTC; cdr3_aa: CASSSPVRSSYEQYF
d_call: TRBD1; j_call: TRBJ2-2; v_call: TRBV9; clone_size: NA; cdr3_nt: TGTGCCAGCAGCGCCCGTCACAGGGGGAACACCGGGGAGCTGTTTTTT; cdr3_aa: CASSARHRGNTGELFF
d_call: NA; j_call: TRBJ1-4; v_call: TRBV13; clone_size: NA; cdr3_nt: TGTGCCAGCAGCCCGACTGGGACGGGGGATCGGGAAAAACTGTTTTTT; cdr3_aa: CASSPTGTGDREKLFF
d_call: TRBD1; j_call: TRBJ1-2; v_call: TRBV5-1; clone_size: NA; cdr3_nt: TGCGCCAGCAGCTGGACAGGGACTATTAACTATGGCTACACCTTC; cdr3_aa: CASSWTGTINYGYTF
d_call: TRBD1; j_call: TRBJ2-7; v_call: TRBV4-2; clone_size: NA; cdr3_nt: TGTGCCAGCAGCCATTCAGGACAGGGTACGTACGAGCAGTACTTC; cdr3_aa: CASSHSGQGTYEQYF
d_call: TRBD1; j_call: TRBJ2-5; v_call: TRBV5-1; clone_size: NA; cdr3_nt: TGCGCCAGCAGCCGCTGGACAGGGCGTCCAGAGACCCAGTACTTC; cdr3_aa: CASSRWTGRPETQYF
d_call: TRBD1; j_call: TRBJ2-2; v_call: TRBV28; clone_size: once; cdr3_nt: TGTGCCAGCAGTTCGCCGGGACAGGGGGCAATCGGGGAGCTGTTTTTT; cdr3_aa: CASSSPGQGAIGELFF
d_call: TRBD2; j_call: TRBJ2-7; v_call: TRBV4-1; clone_size: NA; cdr3_nt: TGCGCCAGCAGCCAAGGGAGTGCTAGCGGGAGCCCGCCGGGGGAGCAGTACTTC; cdr3_aa: CASSQGSASGSPPGEQYF
d_call: NA; j_call: TRBJ2-2; v_call: TRBV24-1; clone_size: NA; cdr3_nt: TGTGCCACTCCCCGGGAGGGGGCGGGGACCGGGGAGCTGTTTTTT; cdr3_aa: CATPREGAGTGELFF
d_call: NA; j_call: TRBJ2-2; v_call: TRBV5-1; clone_size: NA; cdr3_nt: TGCGCCAGCAGCTTGGAGGCAGGGGCGGACGGGGAGCTGTTTTTT; cdr3_aa: CASSLEAGADGELFF
d_call: NA; j_call: TRBJ1-1; v_call: TRBV15; clone_size: NA; cdr3_nt: TGTGCCACCAGGACGGGCAGGGCGAGCACTGAAGCTTTCTTT; cdr3_aa: CATRTGRASTEAFF
d_call: TRBD2; j_call: TRBJ2-5; v_call: TRBV19; clone_size: NA; cdr3_nt: TGTGCCAGTAGTCCCGGGACTAGCGGGAGGGCCAGGGAGACCCAGTACTTC; cdr3_aa: CASSPGTSGRARETQYF
d_call: NA; j_call: TRBJ2-7; v_call: TRBV20-1; clone_size: NA; cdr3_nt: TGCAGTGCTAGTTCCTACGGGTCCTACGAGCAGTACTTC; cdr3_aa: CSASSYGSYEQYF
d_call: TRBD2; j_call: TRBJ2-3; v_call: TRBV5-6; clone_size: NA; cdr3_nt: TGTGCCAGCAGCTTTACTAGCGACACAGATACGCAGTATTTT; cdr3_aa: CASSFTSDTDTQYF
d_call: NA; j_call: TRBJ2-7; v_call: TRBV5-1; clone_size: NA; cdr3_nt: TGCGCCAGCAGCTTGGAGACTGCCTACGAGCAGTACTTC; cdr3_aa: CASSLETAYEQYF
d_call: NA; j_call: TRBJ2-7; v_call: TRBV3-1/TRBV3-2; clone_size: NA; cdr3_nt: TGTGCCAGCAGCCAAGAATCGGTGAAGACCTACGAGCAGTACTTC; cdr3_aa: CASSQESVKTYEQYF
d_call: TRBD1; j_call: TRBJ2-7; v_call: TRBV6-5; clone_size: NA; cdr3_nt: TGTGCCAGCAGGTCTTGGGGACAGGGGGCGTACGAGCAGTACTTC; cdr3_aa: CASRSWGQGAYEQYF
d_call: TRBD2; j_call: TRBJ2-2; v_call: TRBV6-2/TRBV6-3; clone_size: NA; cdr3_nt: TGTGCCAGCAGTATGACTAGCGGTAACACCGGGGAGCTGTTTTTT; cdr3_aa: CASSMTSGNTGELFF
d_call: NA; j_call: TRBJ2-2; v_call: TRBV24-1; clone_size: once; cdr3_nt: TGTGCCACCAGGGGCTTCAGGGACACCGGGGAGCTGTTTTTT; cdr3_aa: CATRGFRDTGELFF
d_call: NA; j_call: TRBJ2-7; v_call: TRBV7-2; clone_size: few; cdr3_nt: TGTGCCAGCAGCCCCGGACTGGCCTCCTACGAGCAGTACTTC; cdr3_aa: CASSPGLASYEQYF
d_call: TRBD2; j_call: TRBJ2-7; v_call: TRBV11-2; clone_size: NA; cdr3_nt: TGTGCCAGCAGCCTTGAGGGCGGGAGAGTCCCTCCTGGCGAGCAGTACTTC; cdr3_aa: CASSLEGGRVPPGEQYF
d_call: TRBD2; j_call: TRBJ2-7; v_call: TRBV11-3; clone_size: NA; cdr3_nt: TGTGCCAGCAGCGCACCCGCGGGGGGGCTATGCTTC; cdr3_aa: CASSAPAGGLCF
d_call: NA; j_call: TRBJ1-1; v_call: TRBV6-6; clone_size: NA; cdr3_nt: TGTGCCAGCAGTCCTAAACAGGGAGGGCACACTGAAGCTTTCTTT; cdr3_aa: CASSPKQGGHTEAFF
d_call: TRBD1; j_call: TRBJ2-1; v_call: TRBV29-1; clone_size: NA; cdr3_nt: TGCAGCGTTGAAGATACAGGGGTGGTAAGGCAGTTCTTC; cdr3_aa: CSVEDTGVVRQFF
d_call: NA; j_call: TRBJ1-2; v_call: TRBV2; clone_size: NA; cdr3_nt: TGTGCCAGCAGTGCAGGACAGTATGGCTACACCTTC; cdr3_aa: CASSAGQYGYTF
d_call: NA; j_call: TRBJ2-1; v_call: TRBV7-2; clone_size: NA; cdr3_nt: TGTGCCAGCAGGATCGGGACACAACTATACAATGAGCAGTTCTTC; cdr3_aa: CASRIGTQLYNEQFF
d_call: NA; j_call: TRBJ1-4; v_call: TRBV5-4; clone_size: NA; cdr3_nt: TGTGCCAGCAGCTTGATCGGGCAGGGTGGAGAAAAACTGTTTTTT; cdr3_aa: CASSLIGQGGEKLFF
d_call: TRBD1; j_call: TRBJ2-5; v_call: TRBV29-1; clone_size: NA; cdr3_nt: TGCAGCGTTGAAGGCCGGGACAGGGAGACCCAGTACTTC; cdr3_aa: CSVEGRDRETQYF
d_call: TRBD1; j_call: TRBJ2-7; v_call: TRBV6-5; clone_size: NA; cdr3_nt: TGTGCCAGCAGGGCGGACAGGGTTATTTTTGAGCAGTACTTC; cdr3_aa: CASRADRVIFEQYF
d_call: TRBD2; j_call: TRBJ2-2; v_call: TRBV7-9; clone_size: NA; cdr3_nt: TGTGCCAGCAGCTTACCCACTAGCGGAGGTAACACCGGGGAGCTGTTTTTT; cdr3_aa: CASSLPTSGGNTGELFF
d_call: NA; j_call: TRBJ1-3; v_call: TRBV23-1; clone_size: NA; cdr3_nt: TGCGCCAGCAGTTTGGCTTTGGGCGTCTCTGGAAACACCATATATTTT; cdr3_aa: CASSLALGVSGNTIYF
d_call: NA; j_call: TRBJ2-2; v_call: TRBV4-2; clone_size: NA; cdr3_nt: TGTGCCAGCAGCCAGGCTCGAGACTCCCAGAACACCGGGGAGCTGTTTTTT; cdr3_aa: CASSQARDSQNTGELFF
d_call: TRBD2; j_call: TRBJ2-1; v_call: TRBV7-2; clone_size: once; cdr3_nt: TGTGCCAGCAGCTCCACAGCGGGGCCATACAATGAGCAGTTCTTC; cdr3_aa: CASSSTAGPYNEQFF
d_call: NA; j_call: TRBJ2-3; v_call: TRBV20-1; clone_size: NA; cdr3_nt: TGCAGTGCTAGAGATCCCAATACGCAGTATTTT; cdr3_aa: CSARDPNTQYF
d_call: NA; j_call: TRBJ2-7; v_call: TRBV28; clone_size: NA; cdr3_nt: TGTGCCAGCAGGAACAGGGTCTACGAGCAGTACTTC; cdr3_aa: CASRNRVYEQYF
d_call: NA; j_call: TRBJ1-4; v_call: TRBV6-6; clone_size: few; cdr3_nt: TGTGCCAGCACTCGAACAGGTGCAACTAATGAAAAACTGTTTTTT; cdr3_aa: CASTRTGATNEKLFF
d_call: NA; j_call: TRBJ1-1; v_call: TRBV28; clone_size: NA; cdr3_nt: TGTGCCAGCAGTTTACAGGAAACTGAAGCTTTCTTT; cdr3_aa: CASSLQETEAFF
d_call: TRBD2; j_call: TRBJ2-7; v_call: TRBV5-1; clone_size: NA; cdr3_nt: TGCGCCAGCAGCCGGGGGGAGGGTGGCGGTATCTCCTACGAGCAGTACTTC; cdr3_aa: CASSRGEGGGISYEQYF
d_call: TRBD1; j_call: TRBJ1-5; v_call: TRBV6-5; clone_size: NA; cdr3_nt: TGTGCCACCCAAATTACTTCAGGGGGCTTTCAGCCCCAGCATTTT; cdr3_aa: CATQITSGGFQPQHF
d_call: TRBD1; j_call: TRBJ1-5; v_call: TRBV18; clone_size: NA; cdr3_nt: TGTGCCAGCTCAGCGACAGGGGGTTTTAGCAATCAGCCCCAGCATTTT; cdr3_aa: CASSATGGFSNQPQHF
d_call: TRBD1; j_call: TRBJ1-4; v_call: TRBV6-5; clone_size: NA; cdr3_nt: TGTGCCAGCAGTCCGACGGACAGGGGGAATGAAAAACTGTTTTTT; cdr3_aa: CASSPTDRGNEKLFF
d_call: NA; j_call: TRBJ2-7; v_call: TRBV7-2; clone_size: NA; cdr3_nt: TGTGCCAGCACCCAGGACTTTAGCTCCTACGAGCAGTACTTC; cdr3_aa: CASTQDFSSYEQYF